This TCR beta chain was observed in a study of identical twins. Notes on the study in general: The abundant beta clonotypes from cord blood had fewer insertions, and memory repertoires had none of this.

Each CDR3 protein gets one entry after TCRdb re-called the 5' RACE reads with MiXCR. Of 1,800,000 or so distinct CDR3 sequences in the sample, around 29% were seen once. The CDR3 is 15 residues long. Between the trimmed V and J ends, which lost 1 base and 3 bases, there was a span of 10 bases. Per germline, CDR1 LNHDA and CDR2 SQIVND (reference sequence). Concerning this clonotype itself: Its specificity is not known.

The rearrangement uses TRBV19 and TRBJ2-1; no reliable D call. The clonotype comes from a newborn girl in good health. Sequencing input: cord blood. The CDR3 DNA reads TGTGCCAGTAGTATAGGGCAGTCCGGCTACAATGAGCAGTTCTTC. Translation: CASSIGQSGYNEQFF.